The following is a TCR beta chain sequence with its context. Its target antigen remains unknown. Per-base quality was not reported, and no clone a single base away is much larger than it. This sample stems from a study of T cell changes during pregnancy in multiple sclerosis (dated by TCRdb to 2018 to 2020). In the study overall: The study examined how the T cell repertoire changed over the course of pregnancy in women with multiple sclerosis.

The protocol used for the library was the immunoSEQ multiplex PCR assay. This is the immuneACCESS table as TCRdb keeps it, with only in-frame sequences that have V and J called. A part of the clones is gone; compared with another copy, unresolved V genes explain less than half, and the rest is unexplained. The sample yields tens of thousands of clones; 80% to 90% were counted once. Roughly 4.9% of the sample rests with the top ten. The CDR3 spans 14 residues, from the cysteine through the phenylalanine. The kept DNA is CDR3 alone, 42 bases in frame from the first base. For CDR1 and CDR2, the germline V gene (reference sequence) lists MNHEY and SMNVEV. At the junction V is shortened by 3 bases and J by 7 bases; bases outside the gene matches: 7.

The sequence came from a female donor in good health, enrolled as a control in a pregnancy study. The chain couples TRBV27 to TRBJ1-1, and 8 bases in between align with TRBD1. The source material was peripheral blood, sampled in the first trimester of pregnancy. The CDR3 amino acid sequence is: CASSFQGQAFEAFF. The nucleotide sequence reads TGTGCCAGCAGTTTCCAGGGACAGGCGTTTGAAGCTTTCTTT.